This TCR beta chain originates from a study of glioma-infiltrating T cells after dendritic cell vaccination. Input was about 2 ug genomic DNA, or all available if less. The assay was immunoSEQ multiplex PCR, and TCRdb's table has in-frame clones only and misses some. This table holds 90,000 to 110,000 clones, roughly 90% found once. Notes on this clone: Its target is unknown.

The sample's time point: after dendritic cell vaccination, including at tumor progression/relapse. Before vaccination, two weeks after the third vaccination, and at progression, PBMC were collected. Study-level points and caveats: Complete blood and tumor specimen sets were limited to few patients.

The germline V gene has CDR1 MDHEN and CDR2 SYDVKM. The CDR3 is made up of 14 amino acids. Trimming at V came to 8 bases and at J to 9 bases, leaving 12 bases not matched to a gene. This chain joins TRBV28 and TRBJ2-1; 8 positions match TRBD1. The origin of this receptor is a human donor with glioblastoma. Material: blood, obtained after dendritic cell vaccination. The CDR3 nucleotides read TGTGCCAGCTATTTGACAGGGGAGTGGAGTGAGCAGTTCTTC. It specifies CASYLTGEWSEQFF.